One sample yielded the 22 T cell receptor beta chains listed below, sequenced in a study of T-cell memory formation after mild COVID-19. TCRdb used MiXCR to reprocess the 5' RACE reads, holding one entry per CDR3 protein. The sample has about 110,000 distinct CDR3 sequences; 12% are singletons. The sample taken for sequencing was PBMCs or a T cell subset sorted from them (not recorded which). Receptor source: an adult woman who had mild COVID-19 (a few samples of this study predate the infection). Cell type and time point are not known.

The rearrangement joins TRBV27 to TRBJ2-1; D might be TRBD2 (7 bases). V shed 3 bases and J shed 7 bases, with 13 bases lying between them. The CDR3 is made up of 14 amino acids. Germline-derived CDR1 and CDR2 are MNHEY and SMNVEV (reference sequence). DNA of the CDR3: TGTGCCAGCAGTTTGGGGGGGCGCGGGAATGAGCAGTTCTTC. Amino acids: CASSLGGRGNEQFF.

This clonotype was observed a handful of times. V and J are TRBV3-1 and TRBJ2-3, with 8 bases fitting TRBD1. V lost 8 bases to trimming and J lost 4 bases; unmatched junction nucleotides: 5. The CDR3 runs 13 residues. Germline CDR1 reads LGHDT; CDR2 reads YNNKEL (reference sequence). Written as DNA, the CDR3 is TGTGCCAGCGGGACGACAGGGGCAGATACGCAGTATTTT. Amino acid sequence: CASGTTGADTQYF.

The gene calls are TRBV29-1 and TRBJ2-2, with TRBD2 matching 10 bases. Per the germline V gene, CDR1 is SQVTM and CDR2 is ANQGSEA. The CDR3 contains 13 residues. J was trimmed by 3 bases and V by 5 bases; bases with no gene match: 0. The CDR3 is CSVLAGDTGELFF. CDR3 DNA: TGCAGCGTTCTAGCGGGAGACACCGGGGAGCTGTTTTTT.

The V and J genes are TRBV29-1 and TRBJ2-7; D is uncertain. Trimming took off 3 bases at V and 4 bases at J, with 13 bases between the two ends. CDR1 is SQVTM and CDR2 is ANQGSEA in the germline V gene. The CDR3 has 13 amino acids. The DNA for the CDR3 is TGCAGCGTTGATTTCGACGGAGCTTACGAGCAGTACTTC. Its translation is CSVDFDGAYEQYF.

This clonotype turned up a few times. V and J are TRBV29-1 and TRBJ2-4; possibly TRBD1 for D (5 bases). In germline, CDR1 is SQVTM, CDR2 ANQGSEA. The CDR3 sequence is 14 residues long. V lost 3 bases to trimming and J lost 5 bases, with 14 bases between them. Here the CDR3 DNA reads TGCAGCGTTGAGGTCGGTGGACAAGAAAACATTCAGTACTTC. This encodes CSVEVGGQENIQYF.

This clonotype was seen a handful of times. The CDR3 DNA reads as TGTGCCAGCAGCCATGGACAGGGGGGATACGAGCAGTACTTC. Protein product: CASSHGQGGYEQYF. The J gene is TRBJ2-7, the V gene TRBV7-9; TRBD1 aligns across 10 bases. The CDR3 is made up of 14 amino acids. CDR1 is SEHNR and CDR2 is FQNEAQ in the germline V gene (reference sequence). The ends lost 5 bases at V and 4 bases at J; junction bases unmatched: 5.

This sequence joins TRBV19 and TRBJ2-3; D gene ambiguous. Per germline, CDR1 LNHDA and CDR2 SQIVND (reference sequence). The CDR3 runs 14 residues. V was pared by 0 bases and J by 3 bases, with 7 bases between. CDR3 in amino acids: CASSIDKGTDTQYF. The CDR3 coding sequence is TGTGCCAGTAGTATAGACAAGGGTACAGATACGCAGTATTTT.

The chain combines TRBV4-3 with TRBJ1-2, with D perhaps TRBD1 (5 bases). The CDR3 spans 17 residues. Per the germline V gene, CDR1 is LGHNA and CDR2 is YSLEER. Trimming removed 3 bases at V and 6 bases at J, with 23 bases between. CDR3 region: CASSQWRAQGGDHGYTF. Here the CDR3 DNA reads TGCGCCAGCAGCCAGTGGCGGGCCCAGGGAGGCGACCATGGCTACACCTTC.

The rearrangement links TRBV7-9 to TRBJ2-1; D gene unclear. CDR3 size: 14 residues. CDR1 is SEHNR, CDR2 FQNEAQ, per germline (reference sequence). V was shortened by 3 bases and J by 4 bases, with 10 bases between the two germline ends. CDR3 sequence reads: CASSFGMGYNEQFF. The CDR3 DNA sequence: TGTGCCAGCAGCTTTGGGATGGGGTACAATGAGCAGTTCTTC.

This chain connects TRBV24-1 to TRBJ2-3; TRBD1 matches 10 bases. The V gene's germline CDR1 is KGHDR and CDR2 SFDVKD. V gave up 2 bases and J gave up 4 bases; unmatched junction bases: 11. The CDR3 contains 18 residues. CDR3 protein: CATSDSLRGQGIPDTQYF. In nucleotides, the CDR3 is TGTGCCACCAGTGATTCGTTGAGGGGACAGGGGATACCAGATACGCAGTATTTT.

This clonotype was counted a few times. The chain is built from TRBV20-1 and TRBJ2-5; no clear D. CDR1 DFQATT and CDR2 SNEGSKA come from the germline V gene (reference sequence). The CDR3 extends over 10 amino acids. V was pared by 6 bases and J by 2 bases, with 4 bases between. The CDR3 loop is CSAPQETQYF. CDR3 coding DNA: TGCAGTGCCCCTCAAGAGACCCAGTACTTC.

Ten or more counts support this clonotype. The chain has TRBV7-2 and TRBJ2-1; TRBD2 agrees at 10 bases. Germline lookup yields CDR1 SGHTA and CDR2 FQGNSA. The CDR3 is made up of 18 amino acids. V was clipped by 1 base and J by 8 bases; unmatched bases: 14. CDR3 in DNA: TGTGCCAGCAGCTTAGTGAACAGCGGGAGGGCCCCCCATCATGAGCAGTTCTTC. Protein sequence: CASSLVNSGRAPHHEQFF.

The chain is built from TRBV7-9 and TRBJ2-5; 14 nucleotides agree with TRBD2. CDR3 length: 16 residues. Trimming removed 5 bases from V and 4 bases from J; junction bases left unmatched: 6. Germline V gene data show CDR1 as SEHNR and CDR2 as FQNEAQ (reference sequence). CDR3 region: CASSIPGTSGRETQYF. The CDR3 DNA follows: TGTGCCAGCAGCATACCTGGGACTAGCGGGAGAGAGACCCAGTACTTC.

This clonotype has just a few counts. The chain joins TRBV9 to TRBJ1-1; TRBD1 is a possible D gene (6 bases). The germline CDR1 and CDR2 sequences are SGDLS and YYNGEE. The length of the CDR3 is 13 residues. The V end lost 4 bases, the J end lost 1 base, and 8 bases lay between the germline ends. The CDR3 region is CASSRGGNTEAFF. In DNA, the CDR3 is TGTGCCAGCAGCAGAGGGGGGAACACTGAAGCTTTCTTT. The complete variable domain, with remaining parts taken from reference TRBV9 and TRBJ1-1, reads DSGVTQTPKHLITATGQRVTLRCSPRSGDLSVYWYQQSLDQGLQFLIQYYNGEERAKGNILERFSAQQFPDLHSELNLSSLELGDSALYFCASSRGGNTEAFFGQGTRLTVV.

V is TRBV2 and J is TRBJ1-2; 7 bases line up with TRBD1. This CDR3 spans 13 amino acids. Trimming cost V 9 bases and J 8 bases; bases outside gene matches: 12. Germline-derived CDR1 and CDR2 are SNHLY and FYNNEI. CDR3 DNA: TGTGCCAGGATAGACAGGGAGTCATTGGGCTACACCTTC. It is translated as CARIDRESLGYTF.

CDR3 residues: CSVEGQPGRNEQFF. The CDR3 bases are TGCAGCGTTGAAGGACAGCCCGGGCGTAATGAGCAGTTCTTC. The chain is built from TRBV29-1 and TRBJ2-1; D possibly corresponds to TRBD1 (5 bases). The CDR3 runs 14 residues. CDR1 SQVTM and CDR2 ANQGSEA come from the germline V gene. Trimming cost V 1 base and J 7 bases, with 14 bases left between them.

V usage is TRBV7-6 and J usage is TRBJ2-5, with a tentative D call TRBD2 (5 bases). Germline CDR1 reads SGHVS; CDR2 reads FNYEAQ. Trimming pared 3 bases from V and 2 bases from J, leaving 10 bases between. The CDR3 has 14 residues. CDR3 sequence reads: CASSLSGSQETQYF. Written as DNA, the CDR3 is TGTGCCAGCAGCTTGTCGGGATCTCAAGAGACCCAGTACTTC.

This clonotype was seen ten or more times. This rearrangement joins TRBV7-9 to TRBJ2-7; D gene ambiguous. V gave up 1 base and J gave up 0 bases, with 10 bases separating them. This CDR3 is built from 15 residues. Germline loops: CDR1 SEHNR, CDR2 FQNEAQ (reference sequence). CDR3: CASSLGQSSSYEQYF. The CDR3 nucleotides read TGTGCCAGCAGCTTAGGCCAGAGTAGCTCCTACGAGCAGTACTTC.

This chain uses TRBV19 with TRBJ2-7, with a possible D match to TRBD2 (6 bases). The germline gives CDR1 LNHDA, CDR2 SQIVND (reference sequence). This CDR3 region has 13 residues. The germline V and J ends were trimmed by 1 base and 4 bases, with 8 bases remaining between them. The CDR3 bases are TGTGCCAGTAGTATAGCGGGAGCTTACGAGCAGTACTTC. Amino acids: CASSIAGAYEQYF.

This chain links TRBV5-6 with TRBJ2-3, with unresolved D. The CDR3 covers 10 residues. V shed 0 bases and J shed 11 bases, with 4 bases lying between them. From germline, CDR1 is SGHDT and CDR2 YYEEEE. In DNA form, the CDR3 reads TGTGCCAGCAGCTTGGTGGGGCAGTATTTT. It encodes CASSLVGQYF.

This rearrangement joins TRBV4-1 to TRBJ1-1; 9 positions agree with TRBD1. Losses at the gene ends were 0 bases for V and 4 bases for J; bases not matched to a gene: 12. Germline CDR1 and CDR2: MGHRA and YSYEKL. The length of the CDR3 is 18 residues. The DNA for the CDR3 is TGCGCCAGCAGCCAAGATGGGACAGGGCCCCGCGGGGGCACTGAAGCTTTCTTT. Protein: CASSQDGTGPRGGTEAFF.

CDR3 region: CASSLWGYGYEQYF. CDR3 DNA sequence: TGTGCCAGTAGTTTGTGGGGCTATGGCTACGAGCAGTACTTC. The chain links TRBV19 to TRBJ2-7; perhaps TRBD1 as D (5 bases). Germline loops: CDR1 LNHDA, CDR2 SQIVND (reference sequence). V dropped 5 bases and J dropped 3 bases, with 14 bases sitting between them. CDR3 length: 14 amino acids.